The rows below give T cell receptor beta chains drawn from one sample of a study of OX40 agonist ivuxolimab in advanced cancers. Method: immunoSEQ multiplex PCR; TCRdb's copy keeps in-frame clones and lacks some. The table shows approximately 41,000 clones, with around 92% occurring only once. The source material was CD4+ or CD8+ T cells sorted from blood, sampled in a trial of the OX40 agonist ivuxolimab. These TCRs come from an adult with an advanced solid tumor such as melanoma, head and neck, liver or kidney cancer. The CDR3 runs from the conserved cysteine through the conserved F or W. The order of the fields is J gene, clone size, D gene, V gene, CDR3 DNA, CDR3 protein. A D gene is named only where the DNA matches it firmly. Size tells how often a clone was seen (once, few, many) or the class of an expanded clone, and some rows leave it out.

>TRBJ1-6|-|-|TRBV27
TGTGCCAGCAGTGCTTCGGGGGGGCAAGGTTCACCCCTCCACTTT
CASSASGGQGSPLHF
>TRBJ1-5|-|-|TRBV11-3
TGTGCCAGCAGCTTGAGGGCCAATCAGCCCCAGCATTTT
CASSLRANQPQHF
>TRBJ1-5|-|-|TRBV28
TGTGCCAGCGGCCCTCCGGGCAGGGGCAATCAGCCCCAGCATTTT
CASGPPGRGNQPQHF
>TRBJ2-1|-|-|TRBV5-6
TGTGCCAGCAGCTTGGGCGGGTCTAGCTCCTACAATGAGCAGTTCTTC
CASSLGGSSSYNEQFF
>TRBJ1-1|-|-|TRBV7-8
TGTGCCAGCAGCAACCCATGGACTGAAGCTTTCTTT
CASSNPWTEAFF
>TRBJ1-1|-|TRBD1|TRBV6-6
TGTGCCAGCATTTCACAGGGGGTGGACACTGAAGCTTTCTTT
CASISQGVDTEAFF
>TRBJ1-5|-|-|TRBV6-1
TGTGCCAGCAGTGACACGACGGACGCCAATCAGCCCCAGCATTTT
CASSDTTDANQPQHF
>TRBJ1-2|-|-|TRBV7-2
TGTGCCAGCAGCTTAGATTCGGGGGGGTGGTATGGCTACACCTTC
CASSLDSGGWYGYTF
>TRBJ1-4|-|TRBD1|TRBV7-9
TGTGCCAGCAGCTCGCGGACAGGGAAGAATGAAAAACTGTTTTTT
CASSSRTGKNEKLFF
>TRBJ1-3|-|-|TRBV7-2
TGTGCCAGCAGCGCCCCGAGGGGGAGAGCCAACTCTGGAAACACCATATATTTT
CASSAPRGRANSGNTIYF
>TRBJ2-7|-|TRBD1|TRBV5-4
TGTGCCAGCAGCTTGGGACAGGGGTATTCCTACGAGCAGTACTTC
CASSLGQGYSYEQYF
>TRBJ2-1|-|-|TRBV11-2
TGTGCCAGCAGCTCGACGGGGGGCGTCTACAATGAGCAGTTCTTC
CASSSTGGVYNEQFF
>TRBJ2-3|few|-|TRBV4-3
TGCGCCAGCAGCCAGGAACAGACAGCTGCAGATACGCAGTATTTT
CASSQEQTAADTQYF